What follows are 32 T cell receptor beta chains derived from one specimen sequenced in a study of graft-versus-host responses after intestinal transplantation (dated by TCRdb to about 2021). Library generation was performed with the immunoSEQ multiplex PCR assay. The source is immuneACCESS, and TCRdb retained only in-frame sequences with V and J called. Part of the clones is not carried over; for the studies checked, unresolved V genes explain less than half of this, and the remainder is unexplained. The sample table contains 7,000 to 8,500 clones; only one count was recorded for about two thirds of them. 4.5% to 5.5% of the sample is held by the ten biggest clonotypes. Intraepithelial and lamina propria lymphocytes were isolated from graft specimens using dithiothreitol, EDTA incubations and collagenase D digestion. The specimen was ileum tissue, collected 55 to 60 days after transplant. Receptors were obtained from a human patient who received an intestinal transplant, so some T cells may come from the graft donor.

The chain employs TRBV6-1 and TRBJ2-4; possibly TRBD1 for D (6 bases). The germline CDR1 and CDR2 sequences are MNHNS and SASEGT. V lost 6 bases and J 2 bases, leaving 11 bases between the germline ends. The CDR3 is made up of 14 amino acids. This CDR3 reads CASSEQGTKNIQYF. The CDR3 DNA sequence: TGTGCCAGCAGCGAACAGGGTACCAAAAACATTCAGTACTTC.

The CDR3 reads CASSALAGGETQYF. CDR3 in DNA: TGTGCCAGTAGTGCTCTAGCGGGGGGGGAGACCCAGTACTTC. V usage is TRBV19 and J usage is TRBJ2-5, with TRBD2 matching over 12 bases. The length of the CDR3 is 14 residues. Germline V lookup: CDR1 LNHDA, CDR2 SQIVND (reference sequence). With V trimmed by 5 bases and J by 5 bases, 3 bases remained unmatched.

The V gene is TRBV10-2, the J gene TRBJ2-5; 8 nucleotides match TRBD1. Germline loops: CDR1 WSHSY, CDR2 SAAADI. The CDR3 covers 14 residues. V was clipped by 3 bases and J by 5 bases; unmatched bases: 5. The CDR3 region is CASSDQGARETQYF. The CDR3, as DNA: TGCGCCAGCAGTGATCAGGGGGCACGGGAGACCCAGTACTTC.

This chain links TRBV7-8 with TRBJ1-2; 8 bases agree with TRBD1. In germline, CDR1 is SGHVS, CDR2 FQNEAQ. This CDR3 has 17 amino acids. V shed 3 bases and J 0 bases; nucleotides not matched to a gene: 9. The CDR3 region has the DNA TGTGCCAGCAGCTTCCGGGACAGGAGGGGTCCTAACTATGGCTACACCTTC. Translated: CASSFRDRRGPNYGYTF.

There are a few counts of this clone. V is TRBV5-4 and J is TRBJ1-2; 8 bases are a match to TRBD1. The CDR3 consists of 15 residues. Looked up from germline, CDR1 is SGHNT and CDR2 is YYREEE (reference sequence). Unmatched junction bases numbered 5, after V lost 4 bases and J lost 0 bases. The DNA of the CDR3 is TGTGCCAGCAGCACGGACAGGGTAACTAACTATGGCTACACCTTC. Protein sequence: CASSTDRVTNYGYTF.

The J gene is TRBJ2-5, the V gene TRBV15; 7 nucleotides match TRBD2. This CDR3 is 17 amino acids long. Germline-derived CDR1 and CDR2 are LNHNV and YYDKDF (reference sequence). J was trimmed by 2 bases and V by 8 bases; bases with no gene match: 17. CDR3 residues: CATAGLGGGSEQETQYF. As DNA, the CDR3 is TGTGCCACCGCTGGCCTTGGCGGGGGATCGGAACAAGAGACCCAGTACTTC.

The rearrangement links TRBV7-3 to TRBJ2-2; the D gene is possibly TRBD2 (6 bases). Deletions cut 3 bases from V and 4 bases from J, with 6 bases between. CDR3 length: 13 residues. Germline V gives CDR1 SGHTA, CDR2 FQGTGA. In DNA form, the CDR3 reads TGTGCCAGCAGCTTCGGGGGCACCGGGGAGCTGTTTTTT. This sequence encodes CASSFGGTGELFF.

This clone was seen only once. The genes are TRBV7-2 and TRBJ2-3; 16 bases are shared with TRBD2. Germline V gene lookup returns CDR1 SGHTA and CDR2 FQGNSA. This CDR3 has 14 residues. J gave up 10 bases and V 5 bases, and 3 bases lay outside the gene matches. CDR3 amino acids: CASSTGTSGGAQYF. Here the CDR3 DNA reads TGTGCCAGCAGCACCGGGACTAGCGGGGGGGCGCAGTATTTT.

The J gene is TRBJ2-3, the V gene TRBV7-6; 10 nucleotides agree with TRBD2. This CDR3 spans 15 amino acids. Germline V gene data show CDR1 as SGHVS and CDR2 as FNYEAQ. The junction had 5 bases not matched to a gene; V was cut back by 2 bases and J by 6 bases. The CDR3 is CASSLMSSGGDTQYF. The CDR3, as DNA: TGTGCCAGCAGCTTAATGTCTAGCGGGGGTGATACGCAGTATTTT.

This chain uses TRBV28 with TRBJ2-1; D might be TRBD2 (7 bases). V lost 8 bases to trimming and J lost 15 bases, with 11 bases between them. This CDR3 is 9 amino acids long. Germline V gene data show CDR1 as MDHEN and CDR2 as SYDVKM. CDR3 bases: TGTGCCAGCGGGGGGGGCGGGTTCTTC. This sequence encodes CASGGGGFF.

The chain has TRBV27 and TRBJ1-5, with TRBD1 as a possible D gene (5 bases). The CDR3 is 14 residues long. V lost 2 bases and J lost 6, with 11 bases in between. Germline loops: CDR1 MNHEY, CDR2 SMNVEV (reference sequence). CDR3 region: CASSLGLQGQPQHF. CDR3 sequence (DNA): TGTGCCAGCAGTTTAGGTTTGCAGGGTCAGCCCCAGCATTTT.

This chain joins TRBV4-2 and TRBJ2-1, with 9 bases identical to TRBD2. With V trimmed by 1 base and J by 10 bases, 11 bases remained unmatched. The germline gives CDR1 LGHNA, CDR2 YNFKEQ. The CDR3 spans 16 residues. CDR3 amino acids: CASSQGRGGGSREQFF. The CDR3 nucleotides are TGTGCCAGCAGCCAAGGGCGGGGGGGTGGCTCGCGAGAGCAGTTCTTC.

This clone came up a few times. The V call is TRBV7-6, the J call TRBJ2-3, with D perhaps TRBD1 (6 bases). This CDR3 is built from 16 residues. Trimming took off 5 bases at V and 1 base at J, with 16 bases between the two ends. Germline assignment: CDR1 SGHVS and CDR2 FNYEAQ. The CDR3 is CASSPGHHRGTDTQYF. The CDR3 coding sequence is TGTGCCAGCAGCCCGGGACACCACAGGGGCACAGATACGCAGTATTTT.

This clone was counted between two and nine times. V and J are TRBV5-5 and TRBJ1-1; TRBD1 aligns across 7 bases. The germline gives CDR1 SGHKS, CDR2 YYEKEE (reference sequence). The ends lost 2 bases at V and 0 bases at J; junction bases unmatched: 7. The CDR3 length is 16 residues. Here the CDR3 DNA reads TGTGCCAGCAGCTTCACGTTCGGGACAGTGAACACTGAAGCTTTCTTT. Translated: CASSFTFGTVNTEAFF.

In the case of this clone: This sample also contains other DNA sequences that code for the same CDR3. The V gene is TRBV7-2, the J gene TRBJ2-5, with 8 bases that match TRBD2. V was clipped by 1 base and J by 1 base; unmatched bases: 2. This CDR3 comprises 15 residues. CDR1 is SGHTA and CDR2 is FQGNSA in the germline V gene. The DNA of the CDR3 is TGTGCCAGCAGCTTAGGCGGGGGGCCCCAAGAGACCCAGTACTTC. Protein product: CASSLGGGPQETQYF.

This chain joins TRBV5-1 and TRBJ2-3; 8 bases agree with TRBD2. The length of the CDR3 is 15 residues. CDR1 and CDR2 (germline): SGHRS, YFSETQ. Germline trimming cut 5 bases from V and 6 bases from J; bases unmatched to any gene: 11. CDR3 sequence reads: CASRSDGGAGDTQYF. The CDR3 region has the DNA TGCGCCAGCAGGAGTGACGGGGGGGCCGGGGATACGCAGTATTTT.

V and J are TRBV27 and TRBJ2-1, with 9 bases that match TRBD2. The CDR3 loop spans 15 amino acids. Germline V gene data show CDR1 as MNHEY and CDR2 as SMNVEV (reference sequence). With 3 bases clipped from V and 9 bases from J, the junction kept 9 bases outside the gene matches. CDR3 amino acids: CASSFAQAGGGEQFF. DNA of the CDR3: TGTGCCAGCAGTTTTGCTCAAGCGGGGGGTGGTGAGCAGTTCTTC.

This chain uses TRBV11-3 with TRBJ2-2, with D perhaps matching TRBD2 (5 bases). The CDR3 spans 16 residues. The V end lost 5 bases, the J end lost 3 bases, and 16 bases lay between the germline ends. Per the germline V gene, CDR1 is SGHNT and CDR2 is YENEEA. This CDR3 reads CASSPGRWFYTGELFF. The CDR3 region has the DNA TGTGCCAGCAGCCCGGGAAGGTGGTTTTACACCGGGGAGCTGTTTTTT.

The rearrangement uses TRBV5-6 and TRBJ1-4; 8 bases are shared with TRBD1. Germline V lookup: CDR1 SGHDT, CDR2 YYEEEE. The CDR3 contains 17 residues. Germline trimming cut 4 bases from V and 8 bases from J; bases unmatched to any gene: 16. The CDR3 DNA is TGTGCCAGCAGCCTGGGGCAGGGGGCGACAGATCGGGAAAAACTGTTTTTT. Translation gives CASSLGQGATDREKLFF.

The V gene is TRBV23-1, the J gene TRBJ2-3; 8 bases agree with TRBD2. TRBV23-1 is classed as an ORF, of uncertain function. The CDR3 loop spans 18 amino acids. The J segment lost 1 base and the V segment lost 0 bases, leaving 9 bases of the junction unmatched. The DNA of the CDR3 is TGCGCCAGCAGTCAATCAGGCCATGGGCGGGGGGGCACAGATACGCAGTATTTT. Residues: CASSQSGHGRGGTDTQYF.

V is TRBV10-2 and J is TRBJ1-6; possibly TRBD1 for D (6 bases). Per germline, CDR1 WSHSY and CDR2 SAAADI. The CDR3 is 13 amino acids. V lost 5 bases, J lost 9 bases, and 11 bases lay in between. The CDR3 sequence: CASSKDRTSPLHF. The DNA for the CDR3 is TGCGCCAGCAGTAAGGACAGAACTTCACCCCTCCACTTT.

This clone was seen a single time. V gene TRBV28 combines with J gene TRBJ2-5; D is uncertain. Germline V gives CDR1 MDHEN, CDR2 SYDVKM. Trimming cost V 0 bases and J 5 bases, with 10 bases left between them. The CDR3 sequence is 14 residues long. The CDR3 coding sequence is TGTGCCAGCAGTTTATGGGAGCCAGTCGAGACCCAGTACTTC. Amino acids: CASSLWEPVETQYF.

This chain links TRBV5-6 with TRBJ2-2; 12 nucleotides align to TRBD1. The CDR3 sequence is 17 residues long. Germline V CDR1 and CDR2: SGHDT, YYEEEE. After removal of 3 bases from V and 4 bases from J, the junction contained 7 bases not matched to a gene. The chain's CDR3 is CASSSGTGGQGTGELFF. CDR3 sequence (DNA): TGTGCCAGCAGCTCCGGGACAGGGGGCCAGGGCACCGGGGAGCTGTTTTTT.

The chain uses TRBV6-5 and TRBJ2-7, with 7 positions matching TRBD1. The CDR3 has 16 amino acids. Germline V gene lookup returns CDR1 MNHEY and CDR2 SVGAGI. Germline trimming cut 6 bases from V and 3 bases from J; bases unmatched to any gene: 14. This CDR3 reads CASSYKPGQPFYEQYV. CDR3 nucleotide sequence: TGTGCCAGCAGCTACAAACCGGGACAGCCTTTCTACGAGCAGTACGTC.

This clone was observed once. The chain has TRBV7-3 and TRBJ1-1; 8 positions match TRBD1. This CDR3 spans 16 amino acids. The germline CDR1 and CDR2 sequences are SGHTA and FQGTGA. Unmatched junction bases numbered 11, after V lost 3 bases and J lost 5 bases. The CDR3 is CASSFGQGQGVTEAFF. CDR3 coding DNA: TGTGCCAGCAGCTTCGGACAGGGCCAGGGGGTGACTGAAGCTTTCTTT.

This clone came up a few times. The DNA for the CDR3 is TGTGCCAGCAGCTTTGGAACAGGGCACCAAGAGACCCAGTACTTC. It yields the protein CASSFGTGHQETQYF. This chain joins TRBV7-6 and TRBJ2-5; a weak D match, TRBD1 (6 bases). Trimming cost V 3 bases and J 0 bases, with 11 bases left between them. Germline V gene data show CDR1 as SGHVS and CDR2 as FNYEAQ. This CDR3 has 15 amino acids.

This chain connects TRBV5-8 to TRBJ1-5; 8 nucleotides agree with TRBD1. The CDR3 is 16 amino acids. Per the germline V gene, CDR1 is SGHTS and CDR2 is YDEGEE. The junction had 4 bases not matched to a gene; V was cut back by 1 base and J by 1 base. This CDR3 reads CASSLQGARSNQPQHF. For the CDR3, the DNA is TGTGCCAGCAGCTTGCAGGGGGCGCGGAGCAATCAGCCCCAGCATTTT.

J is TRBJ2-1 and V is TRBV29-1, with TRBD1 identical over 8 bases. CDR1 is SQVTM, CDR2 ANQGSEA, per germline. Germline trimming cut 3 bases from V and 1 base from J; bases unmatched to any gene: 5. The CDR3 is 15 residues long. Here the CDR3 DNA reads TGCAGCGTTGACAGGGGGCTGAGTTCCTACAATGAGCAGTTCTTC. The encoded protein is CSVDRGLSSYNEQFF.

CDR3 loop: CAWSAGNKETQYF. The CDR3 coding sequence is TGTGCCTGGAGTGCGGGGAATAAAGAGACCCAGTACTTC. The gene calls are TRBV30 and TRBJ2-5; tentatively, D is TRBD2 (5 bases). Trimming took off 1 base at V and 3 bases at J, with 9 bases between the two ends. The CDR3 runs to 13 residues. CDR1 is GTSNPN, CDR2 SVGIG, per germline (reference sequence).

The rearrangement joins TRBV19 to TRBJ2-2, with 8 positions matching TRBD1. V was pared by 5 bases and J by 4 bases, with 3 bases of the junction left unmatched. CDR1 is LNHDA, CDR2 SQIVND, per germline (reference sequence). The CDR3 runs 14 residues. CDR3 in DNA: TGTGCCAGTAGTGTCACAGGGGGCACCGGGGAGCTGTTTTTT. Its protein is CASSVTGGTGELFF.

V is TRBV30 and J is TRBJ1-2; 7 nucleotides match TRBD1. This CDR3 has 13 amino acids. Losses at the gene ends were 2 bases for V and 4 bases for J; bases not matched to a gene: 4. Looked up from germline, CDR1 is GTSNPN and CDR2 is SVGIG (reference sequence). CDR3 nucleotides: TGTGCCTGGAGTAAGACAGGGACCTATGGCTACACCTTC. Translation gives CAWSKTGTYGYTF.

The V call is TRBV29-1, the J call TRBJ1-1, with TRBD1 matching over 7 bases. The germline V gene has CDR1 SQVTM and CDR2 ANQGSEA. The junction had 5 bases not matched to a gene; V was cut back by 4 bases and J by 6 bases. CDR3 length equals 12 residues. The CDR3 DNA reads TGCAGCGTTGCGACAGGGTTGGCTGAAGCTTTCTTT. It is translated as CSVATGLAEAFF.